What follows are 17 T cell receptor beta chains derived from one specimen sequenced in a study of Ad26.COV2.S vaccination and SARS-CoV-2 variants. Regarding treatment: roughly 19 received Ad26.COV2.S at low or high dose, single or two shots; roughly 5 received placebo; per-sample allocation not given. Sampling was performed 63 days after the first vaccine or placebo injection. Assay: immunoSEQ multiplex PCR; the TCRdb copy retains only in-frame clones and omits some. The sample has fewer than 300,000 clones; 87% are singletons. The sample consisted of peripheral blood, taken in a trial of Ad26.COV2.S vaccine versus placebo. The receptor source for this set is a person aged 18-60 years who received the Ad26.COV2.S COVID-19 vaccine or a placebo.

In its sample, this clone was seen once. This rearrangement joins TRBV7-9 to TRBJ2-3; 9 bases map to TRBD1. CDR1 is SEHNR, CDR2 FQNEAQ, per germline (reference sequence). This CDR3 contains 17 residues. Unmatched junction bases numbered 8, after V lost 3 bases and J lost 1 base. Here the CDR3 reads CASSFALQGAGTDTQYF. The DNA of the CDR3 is TGTGCCAGCAGCTTCGCCCTACAGGGGGCCGGCACAGATACGCAGTATTTT.

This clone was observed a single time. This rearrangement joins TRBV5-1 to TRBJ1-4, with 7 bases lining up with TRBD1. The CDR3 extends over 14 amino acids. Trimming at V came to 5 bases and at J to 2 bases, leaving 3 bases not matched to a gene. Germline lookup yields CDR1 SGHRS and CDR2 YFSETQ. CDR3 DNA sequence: TGCGCCAGCAGTCAGGGGGGGACTAATGAAAAACTGTTTTTT. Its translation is CASSQGGTNEKLFF.

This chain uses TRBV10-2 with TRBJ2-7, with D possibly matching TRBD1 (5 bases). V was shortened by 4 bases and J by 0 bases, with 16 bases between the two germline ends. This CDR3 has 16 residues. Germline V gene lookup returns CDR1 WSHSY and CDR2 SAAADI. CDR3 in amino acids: CASSGRQQLSSYEQYF. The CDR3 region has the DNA TGCGCCAGCAGTGGAAGACAGCAACTAAGCTCCTACGAGCAGTACTTC.

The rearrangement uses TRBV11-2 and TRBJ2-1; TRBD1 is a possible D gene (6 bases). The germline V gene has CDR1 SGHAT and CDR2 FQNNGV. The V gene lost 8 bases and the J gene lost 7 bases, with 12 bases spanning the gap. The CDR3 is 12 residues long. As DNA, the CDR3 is TGTGCCAGCCTACAAGGGGGAAATGAGCAGTTCTTC. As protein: CASLQGGNEQFF.

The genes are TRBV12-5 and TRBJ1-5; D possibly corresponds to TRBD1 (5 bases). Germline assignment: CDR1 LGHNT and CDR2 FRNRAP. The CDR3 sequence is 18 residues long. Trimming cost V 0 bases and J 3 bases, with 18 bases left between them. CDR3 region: CASGLVVGGGPLNQPQHF. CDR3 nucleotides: TGTGCTAGTGGTTTGGTGGTGGGGGGAGGGCCCCTCAATCAGCCCCAGCATTTT.

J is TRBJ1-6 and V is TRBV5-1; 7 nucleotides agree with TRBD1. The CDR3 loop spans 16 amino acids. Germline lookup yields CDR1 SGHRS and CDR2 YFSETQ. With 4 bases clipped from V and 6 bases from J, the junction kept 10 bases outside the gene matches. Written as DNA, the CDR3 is TGCGCCAGCAGCACGGGACAGCCGTTGGGTAATTCACCCCTCCACTTT. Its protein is CASSTGQPLGNSPLHF.

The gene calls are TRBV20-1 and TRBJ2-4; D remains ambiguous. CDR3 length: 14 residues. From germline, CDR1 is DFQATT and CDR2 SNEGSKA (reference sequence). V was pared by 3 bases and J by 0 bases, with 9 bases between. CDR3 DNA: TGCAGTGCTAGTCGCCCGGGAGCCAAAAACATTCAGTACTTC. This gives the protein CSASRPGAKNIQYF.

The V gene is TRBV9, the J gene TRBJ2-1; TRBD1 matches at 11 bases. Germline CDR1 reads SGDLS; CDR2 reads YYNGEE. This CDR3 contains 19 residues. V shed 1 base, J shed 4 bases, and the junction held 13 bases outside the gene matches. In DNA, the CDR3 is TGTGCCAGCAGCGTATCCCCATTGTTGGACAGGGGGCGATACAATGAGCAGTTCTTC. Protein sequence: CASSVSPLLDRGRYNEQFF.

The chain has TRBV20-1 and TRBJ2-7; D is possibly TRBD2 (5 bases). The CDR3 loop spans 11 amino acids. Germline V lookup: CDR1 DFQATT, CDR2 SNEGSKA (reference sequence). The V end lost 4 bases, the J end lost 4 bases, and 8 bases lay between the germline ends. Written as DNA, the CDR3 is TGCAGTGCTAAGGAGGTTTACGAGCAGTACTTC. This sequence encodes CSAKEVYEQYF.

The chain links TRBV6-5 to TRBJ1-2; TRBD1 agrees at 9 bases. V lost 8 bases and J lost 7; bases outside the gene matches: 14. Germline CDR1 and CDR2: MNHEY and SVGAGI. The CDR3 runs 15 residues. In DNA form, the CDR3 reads TGTGCCAGCCTCTTCACAGGGGGCGCAGGAGGTGGCTACACCTTC. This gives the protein CASLFTGGAGGGYTF.

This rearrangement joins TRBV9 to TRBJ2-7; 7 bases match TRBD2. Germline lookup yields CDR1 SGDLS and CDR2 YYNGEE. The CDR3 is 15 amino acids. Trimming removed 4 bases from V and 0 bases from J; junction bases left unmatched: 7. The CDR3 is CASSRSGTTSYEQYF. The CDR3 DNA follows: TGTGCCAGCAGCCGCTCAGGGACTACCTCCTACGAGCAGTACTTC. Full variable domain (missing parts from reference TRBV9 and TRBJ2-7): DSGVTQTPKHLITATGQRVTLRCSPRSGDLSVYWYQQSLDQGLQFLIQYYNGEERAKGNILERFSAQQFPDLHSELNLSSLELGDSALYFCASSRSGTTSYEQYFGPGTRLTVT.

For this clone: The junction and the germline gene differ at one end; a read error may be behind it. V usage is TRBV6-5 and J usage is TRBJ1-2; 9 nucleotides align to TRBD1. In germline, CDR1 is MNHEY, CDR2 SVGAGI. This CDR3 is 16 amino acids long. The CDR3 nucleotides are TGTGCCAGCAGTTGGACAGGGGATCCCTCTAGCTATAGCTACACCTTC. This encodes CASSWTGDPSSYSYTF.

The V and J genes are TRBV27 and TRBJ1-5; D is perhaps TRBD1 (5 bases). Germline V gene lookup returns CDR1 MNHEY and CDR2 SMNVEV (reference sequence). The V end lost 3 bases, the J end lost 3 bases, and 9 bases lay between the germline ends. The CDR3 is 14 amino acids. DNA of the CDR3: TGTGCCAGCAGTTTCGGGGCAGACAATCAGCCCCAGCATTTT. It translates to CASSFGADNQPQHF.

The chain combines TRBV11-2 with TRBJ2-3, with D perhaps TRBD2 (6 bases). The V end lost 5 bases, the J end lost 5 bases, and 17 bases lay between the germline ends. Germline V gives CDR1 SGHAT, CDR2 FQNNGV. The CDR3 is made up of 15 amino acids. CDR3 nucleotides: TGTGCCAGCAGCCCTAGTGCGGGATCGGGAGATACGCAGTATTTT. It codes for CASSPSAGSGDTQYF.

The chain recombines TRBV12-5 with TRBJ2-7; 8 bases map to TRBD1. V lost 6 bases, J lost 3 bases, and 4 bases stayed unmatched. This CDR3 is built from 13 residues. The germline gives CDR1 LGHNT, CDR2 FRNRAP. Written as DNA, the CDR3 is TGTGCTAGTGGCCCCAGGGGGCTCTACGAGCAGTACTTC. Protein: CASGPRGLYEQYF.

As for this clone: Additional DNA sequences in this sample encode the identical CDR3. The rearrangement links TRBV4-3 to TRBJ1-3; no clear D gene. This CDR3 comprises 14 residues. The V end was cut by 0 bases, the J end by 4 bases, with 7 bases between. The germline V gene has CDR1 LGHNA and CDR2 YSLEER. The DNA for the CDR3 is TGCGCCAGCAGCCAAGAAGGAAGAGGAAACACCATATATTTT. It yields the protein CASSQEGRGNTIYF.

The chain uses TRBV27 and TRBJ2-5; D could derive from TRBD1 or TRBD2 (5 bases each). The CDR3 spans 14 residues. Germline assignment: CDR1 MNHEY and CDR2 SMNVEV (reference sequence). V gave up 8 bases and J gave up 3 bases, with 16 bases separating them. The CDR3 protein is CASSRGHLKETQYF. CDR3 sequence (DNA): TGTGCCAGCTCGAGGGGCCATCTGAAAGAGACCCAGTACTTC.